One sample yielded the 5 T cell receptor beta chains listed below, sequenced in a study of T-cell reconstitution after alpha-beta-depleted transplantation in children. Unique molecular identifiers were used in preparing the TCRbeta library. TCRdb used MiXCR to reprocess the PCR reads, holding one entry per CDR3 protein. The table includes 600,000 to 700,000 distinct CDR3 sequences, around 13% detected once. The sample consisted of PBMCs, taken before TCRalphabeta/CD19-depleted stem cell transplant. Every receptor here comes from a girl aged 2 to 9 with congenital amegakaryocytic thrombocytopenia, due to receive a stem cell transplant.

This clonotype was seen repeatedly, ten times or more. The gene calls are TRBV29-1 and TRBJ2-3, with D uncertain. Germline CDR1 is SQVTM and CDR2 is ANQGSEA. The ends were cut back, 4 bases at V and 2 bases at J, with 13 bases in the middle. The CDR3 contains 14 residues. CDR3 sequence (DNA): TGCAGCGTTGCGGTGTTCGGGTTCACAGATACGCAGTATTTT. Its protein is CSVAVFGFTDTQYF.

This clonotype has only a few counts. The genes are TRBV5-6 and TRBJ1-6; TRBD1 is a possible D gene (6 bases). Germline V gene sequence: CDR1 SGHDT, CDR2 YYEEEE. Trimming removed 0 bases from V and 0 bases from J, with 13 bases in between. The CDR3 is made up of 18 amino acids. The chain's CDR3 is CASSLVGGTTSYNSPLHF. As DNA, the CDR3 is TGTGCCAGCAGCTTGGTTGGGGGCACGACCTCCTATAATTCACCCCTCCACTTT.

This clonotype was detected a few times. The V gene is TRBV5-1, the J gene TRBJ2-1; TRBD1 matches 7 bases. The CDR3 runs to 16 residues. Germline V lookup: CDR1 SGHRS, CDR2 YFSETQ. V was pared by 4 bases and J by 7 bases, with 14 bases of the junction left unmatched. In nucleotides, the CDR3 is TGCGCCAGCAGCCCGCGACAGGGTTTGGGCGCGAATGAGCAGTTCTTC. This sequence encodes CASSPRQGLGANEQFF.

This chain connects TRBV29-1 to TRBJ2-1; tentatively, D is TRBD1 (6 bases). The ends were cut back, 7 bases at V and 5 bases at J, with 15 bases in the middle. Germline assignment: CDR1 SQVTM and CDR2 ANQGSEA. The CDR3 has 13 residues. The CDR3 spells CSGIDRTNNEQFF. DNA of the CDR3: TGCAGCGGTATAGACAGGACGAACAATGAGCAGTTCTTC.

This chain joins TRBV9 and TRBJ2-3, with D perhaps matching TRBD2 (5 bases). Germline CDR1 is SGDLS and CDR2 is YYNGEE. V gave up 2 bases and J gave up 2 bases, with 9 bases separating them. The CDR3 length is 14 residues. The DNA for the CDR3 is TGTGCCAGCAGCGTTGACGGGGACACAGATACGCAGTATTTT. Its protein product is CASSVDGDTDTQYF. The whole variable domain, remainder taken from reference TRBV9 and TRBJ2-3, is DSGVTQTPKHLITATGQRVTLRCSPRSGDLSVYWYQQSLDQGLQFLIQYYNGEERAKGNILERFSAQQFPDLHSELNLSSLELGDSALYFCASSVDGDTDTQYFGPGTRLTVL.